This TCR beta chain appears in the sequencing data of a study of regulatory T cells in long-lasting Graves disease. Ten or more counts support this clonotype. The antigen remains undetermined. Looked up from germline, CDR1 is DFQATT and CDR2 is SNEGSKA (reference sequence). V lost 1 base to trimming and J lost 0 bases, with 13 bases between them. This CDR3 has 16 residues. Study observations and caveats: Accuracy might have suffered from few samples.

The time point: newly diagnosed GD, antithyroid drugs for less than 3 months. Extracted RNA from PBMCs served as the source of the TCR library. Sequencing libraries for TCR beta were prepared with iRepertoire HTBI primers and Arm-PCR of CDR3 regions. TCRdb independently ran MiXCR on the multiplex PCR reads; one entry per CDR3 protein. The top ten hold roughly 9.3% of the sample, which has more than 450,000 distinct CDR3 sequences, around 12% seen once. The sample also formed part of further work on T cells in Graves' hyperthyroidism and ophthalmopathy. That paper adds: Aged 18 to 65, the patients had hyperthyroidism that was newly diagnosed and had lasted under 2 months. Blood also held most thyroid clonotypes expanded beyond 0.001.

This sample comprised peripheral blood mononuclear cells (PBMCs), obtained at new diagnosis, from a patient treated with antithyroid drugs. This receptor was taken from a woman between 25 and 40 years old with Graves disease. The chain combines TRBV20-1 with TRBJ2-1; no firm D call. CDR3 protein: CSARGNPPSSYNEQFF. For the CDR3, the DNA is TGCAGTGCTAGAGGGAATCCACCTAGCTCCTACAATGAGCAGTTCTTC.